The rows below give T cell receptor beta chains drawn from one sample of a study of T cell responses to AZD1222 COVID-19 vaccine. Method: immunoSEQ multiplex PCR; TCRdb's copy keeps in-frame clones and lacks some. This repertoire shows roughly 82,000 clones, around 83% found once; its top ten account for about an eighth. The specimen was peripheral blood, collected on day 0 of AZD1222 vaccination. All receptors derive from an adult in good health. The CDR3 runs from the conserved cysteine through the conserved F or W. The order of the fields is D gene, clone size, V gene, J gene, CDR3 DNA, CDR3 protein. The D gene is left open where the match is weak. The listing skips clone size in some rows; elsewhere it reads once, few, many or a size class.

D: NA
size: NA
V: TRBV5-4
J: TRBJ2-2
DNA: TGTGCCAGCACCCCACCCCTGGGGGACACCGGGGAGCTGTTTTTT
CDR3: CASTPPLGDTGELFF

D: NA
size: once
V: TRBV3-1/TRBV3-2
J: TRBJ1-3
DNA: TGTGCCAGCAGCCAAGATGTAGGGGCATCCCCTGGAAACACCATATATTTT
CDR3: CASSQDVGASPGNTIYF

D: NA
size: NA
V: TRBV4-3
J: TRBJ1-4
DNA: TGCGCCAGCAGCCAAGATCGGTCGGGCTACGGAGAAAAACTGTTTTTT
CDR3: CASSQDRSGYGEKLFF

D: TRBD1
size: NA
V: TRBV5-1
J: TRBJ2-7
DNA: TGCGCCAGCAGCTTGTCTAGGGGGCTGTACGAGCAGTACTTC
CDR3: CASSLSRGLYEQYF

D: NA
size: NA
V: TRBV19
J: TRBJ1-6
DNA: TGTGCCAGTAGTATCGGTCTTACTTCACCCCTCCACTTT
CDR3: CASSIGLTSPLHF

D: NA
size: NA
V: TRBV3-1/TRBV3-2
J: TRBJ1-3
DNA: TGTGCCAGCAGCCAAAGGGAGGGTGGAAACACCATATATTTT
CDR3: CASSQREGGNTIYF

D: NA
size: NA
V: TRBV4-2
J: TRBJ1-6
DNA: TGTGCCAGCAGCCCCGGAAGCTCCTATAATTCACCCCTCCACTTT
CDR3: CASSPGSSYNSPLHF

D: NA
size: few
V: TRBV15
J: TRBJ2-1
DNA: TGTGCCACCAGCAGAGGCGGGGCTTCCTACAATGAGCAGTTCTTC
CDR3: CATSRGGASYNEQFF

D: NA
size: NA
V: TRBV9
J: TRBJ1-3
DNA: TGTGCCAGCAGCGACGCCCGGCAGGGAAACACCATATATTTT
CDR3: CASSDARQGNTIYF

D: TRBD2
size: NA
V: TRBV9
J: TRBJ2-3
DNA: TGTGCCAGCAGTGGTAGCGGGGGGACCACAGATACGCAGTATTTT
CDR3: CASSGSGGTTDTQYF

D: NA
size: NA
V: TRBV12-2
J: TRBJ1-5
DNA: TGTGCAAGTCGCTTGGGGGGCCAGCCCCAGCATTTT
CDR3: CASRLGGQPQHF

D: NA
size: NA
V: TRBV20-1
J: TRBJ2-7
DNA: TGCAGTGGGGGGGCTCCGGCCGAGCAGTACTTC
CDR3: CSGGAPAEQYF

D: NA
size: NA
V: TRBV6-2/TRBV6-3
J: TRBJ1-5
DNA: TGTGCCAGCAGTTACGCCGCGGGCCTAGGGCAACAGCCCCAGCATTTT
CDR3: CASSYAAGLGQQPQHF

D: TRBD1
size: NA
V: TRBV7-2
J: TRBJ1-4
DNA: TGTGCCAGCAGCTTGACAGGGACAACTAATGAAAAACTGTTTTTT
CDR3: CASSLTGTTNEKLFF

D: NA
size: NA
V: TRBV7-3
J: TRBJ2-2
DNA: TGTGCCAGCAGGCCTCTAGGGGACACCGGGGAGCTGTTTTTT
CDR3: CASRPLGDTGELFF

D: NA
size: few
V: TRBV2
J: TRBJ1-5
DNA: TGTGCCAGCAGTGAGTTGGGCAGGATCGATCAGCCCCAGCATTTT
CDR3: CASSELGRIDQPQHF

D: NA
size: NA
V: TRBV7-8
J: TRBJ1-1
DNA: TGTGCCAGCAGCCCGAGGACCGGCCTCGGCGGCACTGAAGCTTTCTTT
CDR3: CASSPRTGLGGTEAFF

D: NA
size: NA
V: TRBV6-2/TRBV6-3
J: TRBJ2-7
DNA: TGTGCCAGCAGTTACGGGGGGACAGCGACAGCCTACGAGCAGTACTTC
CDR3: CASSYGGTATAYEQYF

D: NA
size: NA
V: TRBV4-2
J: TRBJ2-5
DNA: TGTGCCAGCAGCCAAACCCAGGCAGAGACCCAGTACTTC
CDR3: CASSQTQAETQYF

D: TRBD1
size: NA
V: TRBV5-8
J: TRBJ1-2
DNA: TGTGCCAGCAGCTCCCGGGACAGAAACTATGGCTACACCTTC
CDR3: CASSSRDRNYGYTF

D: NA
size: NA
V: TRBV27
J: TRBJ1-4
DNA: TGTGCCAGCAGTTTATCGTTAATTAGTGAAAAACTGTTTTTT
CDR3: CASSLSLISEKLFF

D: NA
size: NA
V: TRBV6-6
J: TRBJ1-5
DNA: TGTGCCAGCAGTCCTCCACAGGGAAATCAGCCCCAGCATTTT
CDR3: CASSPPQGNQPQHF

D: NA
size: NA
V: TRBV25-1
J: TRBJ2-5
DNA: TGTGCCAGCAGACAGGGTGGGACAGAGACCCAGTACTTC
CDR3: CASRQGGTETQYF

D: NA
size: NA
V: TRBV19
J: TRBJ1-3
DNA: TGTGCCAGTAGTATAGCCCAGAACTCTGGAAACACCATATATTTT
CDR3: CASSIAQNSGNTIYF

D: TRBD1
size: NA
V: TRBV4-3
J: TRBJ2-7
DNA: TGCGCCAGCAGCCAATTGACAGGGAATTCCTACGAGCAGTACTTC
CDR3: CASSQLTGNSYEQYF

D: TRBD1
size: NA
V: TRBV19
J: TRBJ1-5
DNA: TGTGCCAGTAGTATTGGCAGGGGGCGAGTCAATCAGCCCCAGCATTTT
CDR3: CASSIGRGRVNQPQHF

D: NA
size: NA
V: TRBV7-2
J: TRBJ1-1
DNA: TGTGCCAGCAGCTTAGGAAGGGTTGTCACTGAAGCTTTCTTT
CDR3: CASSLGRVVTEAFF

D: TRBD1
size: NA
V: TRBV2
J: TRBJ2-1
DNA: TGTGCCAGCAGCCCGAGGACAGGGGGGTACAATGAGCAGTTCTTC
CDR3: CASSPRTGGYNEQFF

D: NA
size: NA
V: TRBV18
J: TRBJ2-7
DNA: TGTGCCAGCTCACCGGGACAAGGTCTTTACGAGCAGTACTTC
CDR3: CASSPGQGLYEQYF

D: NA
size: NA
V: TRBV7-7
J: TRBJ2-7
DNA: TGTGCTAGCAGCTTAGATCTGGGTAGGGGGGAGCAGTACTTC
CDR3: CASSLDLGRGEQYF

D: NA
size: NA
V: TRBV30
J: TRBJ1-6
DNA: TGTGCCTGGAGTGTACAGGGAGGCTCACCCCTCCACTTT
CDR3: CAWSVQGGSPLHF

D: NA
size: NA
V: TRBV2
J: TRBJ1-2
DNA: TGTGCCAGCAGTTCCGGGGCCGCCCCTAACTATGGCTACACCTTC
CDR3: CASSSGAAPNYGYTF

D: TRBD2
size: NA
V: TRBV6-5
J: TRBJ2-5
DNA: TGTGCCAGCAGTTACTCCAGCGGGGGGGTACAAGAGACCCAGTACTTC
CDR3: CASSYSSGGVQETQYF

D: TRBD1
size: NA
V: TRBV9
J: TRBJ2-2
DNA: TGTGCCAGCAGCGTCCGGGACAGGAACACCGGGGAGCTGTTTTTT
CDR3: CASSVRDRNTGELFF

D: NA
size: NA
V: TRBV11-3
J: TRBJ1-1
DNA: TGTGCCAGCAGCTTAGGGGAGAACACTGAAGCTTTCTTT
CDR3: CASSLGENTEAFF

D: NA
size: NA
V: TRBV25-1
J: TRBJ2-1
DNA: TGTGCCAGCAGAGACATAAGCTCCTACAATGAGCAGTTCTTC
CDR3: CASRDISSYNEQFF

D: TRBD2
size: NA
V: TRBV5-4
J: TRBJ2-2
DNA: TGTGCCAGCAGCGTGGGACTAGCGGGGTCCCGGGAGGAGCTGTTTTTT
CDR3: CASSVGLAGSREELFF

D: NA
size: few
V: TRBV4-1
J: TRBJ1-4
DNA: TGCGCCAGCAGCCAAGGCTTTACAGGAACTAATGAAAAACTGTTTTTT
CDR3: CASSQGFTGTNEKLFF

D: TRBD1
size: NA
V: TRBV6-5
J: TRBJ2-7
DNA: TGTGCCAGCAGCCTGGGACAGGGGGCGACCTACGAGCAGTACTTC
CDR3: CASSLGQGATYEQYF

D: NA
size: NA
V: TRBV5-1
J: TRBJ1-2
DNA: TGCGCCAGCAGCTTGGGCTTGGGGGTATCGGATAACTATGGCTACACCTTC
CDR3: CASSLGLGVSDNYGYTF

D: NA
size: NA
V: TRBV9
J: TRBJ2-2
DNA: TGTGCCAGCAGCGTAGACCTAATCACCGGGGAGCTGTTTTTT
CDR3: CASSVDLITGELFF

D: NA
size: NA
V: TRBV5-4
J: TRBJ2-3
DNA: TGTGCCAGCAGCTCGGACGGGGACCACACAGATACGCAGTATTTT
CDR3: CASSSDGDHTDTQYF

D: TRBD1
size: once
V: TRBV19
J: TRBJ2-7
DNA: TGTGCCAGTAGTATGGGGGGACAGGGCGGATTCTACGAGCAGTACTTC
CDR3: CASSMGGQGGFYEQYF

D: NA
size: few
V: TRBV7-9
J: TRBJ1-3
DNA: TGTGCCAGCAGCTTCGACTCTGGAAACACCATATATTTT
CDR3: CASSFDSGNTIYF

D: NA
size: NA
V: TRBV7-9
J: TRBJ2-7
DNA: TGTGCCAGCAGCTTATTTGGGGGGCCACGGGACGAGCAGTACTTC
CDR3: CASSLFGGPRDEQYF

D: NA
size: NA
V: TRBV24-1
J: TRBJ2-2
DNA: TGTGCCACCAGTGATTCCATCGACCATAACACCGGGGAGCTGTTTTTT
CDR3: CATSDSIDHNTGELFF